Listed below are T cell receptor beta chains from one sample, sequenced in a study of vaccination and CD4 T cells after COVID-19. From the PCR reads, TCRdb called clonotypes with MiXCR, one entry per CDR3 protein. The table includes about 13,000 distinct CDR3 sequences, roughly 42% detected once. Their antigens are not known. The material sequenced was CD4+ T cells from blood, cultured in vitro. All receptors come from a human donor who had recovered from COVID-19. The CDR3 runs from the conserved cysteine through the conserved F or W. Each record gives: V gene, clone size, J gene, D gene, CDR3 DNA, CDR3 protein. A D gene is named only where the DNA matches it firmly. Size is omitted from some rows. Given values are once, few, many or a class for expanded clones.

TRBV10-3	.	TRBJ2-1	.	TGTGCCTCTTCATGGGCGGATGAGCAGTTCTTC	CASSWADEQFF
TRBV20-1	few	TRBJ2-1	TRBD1	TGCAGTGCTAGAGACACGAACCGGGACAGGGTAGACGATGAGCAGTTCTTC	CSARDTNRDRVDDEQFF
TRBV29-1	.	TRBJ2-5	.	TGCAGCGCCGCAAGGGGGGCGAAGGAGACCCAGTACTTC	CSAARGAKETQYF
TRBV20-1	few	TRBJ2-7	TRBD1	TGCAGTGCCCGGCGAGGGACAGGCTCCTACGAGCAGTACTTC	CSARRGTGSYEQYF
TRBV20-1	few	TRBJ1-5	TRBD1	TGCAGTGCTCGGGGGGAACAGGGGAACCAGCCCCAGCATTTT	CSARGEQGNQPQHF
TRBV5-1	.	TRBJ2-7	.	TGCGCCAGCAGCTCGGACTCGAGCTCCTACGAGCAGTACTTC	CASSSDSSSYEQYF
TRBV6-5	.	TRBJ1-2	.	TGTGCCAGCAGTTACCCCCAGGGAAGGGGCTACACCTTC	CASSYPQGRGYTF
TRBV19	once	TRBJ2-7	TRBD1	TGTGCCAGTAGTATAGCGGGACAGGGGGCTGGCGAGCAGTACTTC	CASSIAGQGAGEQYF
TRBV19	few	TRBJ1-2	.	TGTGCCAGTAGTATAGGGGGGCAGTCAGCCCAGCCCCTCTATGGCTACACCTTC	CASSIGGQSAQPLYGYTF
TRBV19	few	TRBJ2-7	.	TGTGCCAGTAGCCGGACAGAAGCATCCTACGAGCAGTACTTC	CASSRTEASYEQYF
TRBV20-1	.	TRBJ1-1	.	TGCAGTGCTAAGATGAACACTGAAGCTTTCTTT	CSAKMNTEAFF